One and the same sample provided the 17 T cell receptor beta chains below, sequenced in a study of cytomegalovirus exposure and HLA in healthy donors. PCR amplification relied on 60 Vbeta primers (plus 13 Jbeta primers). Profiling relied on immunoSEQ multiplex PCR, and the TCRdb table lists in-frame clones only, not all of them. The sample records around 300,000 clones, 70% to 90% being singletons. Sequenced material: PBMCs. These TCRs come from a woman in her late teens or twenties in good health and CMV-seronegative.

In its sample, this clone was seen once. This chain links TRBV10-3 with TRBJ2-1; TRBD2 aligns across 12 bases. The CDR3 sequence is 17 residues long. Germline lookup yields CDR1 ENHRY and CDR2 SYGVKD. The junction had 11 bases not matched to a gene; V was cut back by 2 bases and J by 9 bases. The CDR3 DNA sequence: TGTGCCATCAGTGAGCTAGAGACTAGCGGGGGTCCGGGTGAGCAGTTCTTC. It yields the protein CAISELETSGGPGEQFF.

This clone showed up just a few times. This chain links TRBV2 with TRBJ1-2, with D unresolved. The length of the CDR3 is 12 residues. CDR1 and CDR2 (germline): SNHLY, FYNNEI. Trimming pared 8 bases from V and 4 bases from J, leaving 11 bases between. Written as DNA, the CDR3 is TGTGCCAGCGATATACTCATCTATGGCTACACCTTC. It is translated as CASDILIYGYTF.

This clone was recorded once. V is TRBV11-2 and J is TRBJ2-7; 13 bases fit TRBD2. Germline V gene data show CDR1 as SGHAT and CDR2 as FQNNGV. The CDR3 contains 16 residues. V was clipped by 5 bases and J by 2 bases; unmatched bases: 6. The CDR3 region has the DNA TGTGCCAGCAGCCCCCGACTAGCGGGGGGCCCCTACGAGCAGTACTTC. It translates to CASSPRLAGGPYEQYF.

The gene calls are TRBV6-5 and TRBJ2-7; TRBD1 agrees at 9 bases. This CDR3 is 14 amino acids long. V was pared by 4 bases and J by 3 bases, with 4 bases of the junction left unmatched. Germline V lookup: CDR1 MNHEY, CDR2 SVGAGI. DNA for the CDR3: TGTGCCAGCAGTTCCGGGACAGGGAGCTACGAGCAGTACTTC. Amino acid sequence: CASSSGTGSYEQYF.

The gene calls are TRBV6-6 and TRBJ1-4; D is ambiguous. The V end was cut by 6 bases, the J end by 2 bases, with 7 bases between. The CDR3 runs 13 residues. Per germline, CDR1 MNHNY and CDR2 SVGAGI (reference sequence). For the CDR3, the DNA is TGTGCCAGCAGCCTCGGGACTAATGAAAAACTGTTTTTT. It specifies CASSLGTNEKLFF.

This CDR3 reads CASSPSTGASWYGYTF. The DNA for the CDR3 is TGTGCCAGCAGCCCCTCAACAGGGGCGAGCTGGTATGGCTACACCTTC. V and J are TRBV9 and TRBJ1-2, with TRBD1 identical over 7 bases. This CDR3 comprises 16 residues. The V gene end was trimmed by 4 bases and the J gene end by 5 bases; junction bases not matched to a gene: 14. CDR1 and CDR2 (germline): SGDLS, YYNGEE. Combining the CDR3 with reference TRBV9 and TRBJ1-2 gives the whole variable domain DSGVTQTPKHLITATGQRVTLRCSPRSGDLSVYWYQQSLDQGLQFLIQYYNGEERAKGNILERFSAQQFPDLHSELNLSSLELGDSALYFCASSPSTGASWYGYTFGSGTRLTVV.

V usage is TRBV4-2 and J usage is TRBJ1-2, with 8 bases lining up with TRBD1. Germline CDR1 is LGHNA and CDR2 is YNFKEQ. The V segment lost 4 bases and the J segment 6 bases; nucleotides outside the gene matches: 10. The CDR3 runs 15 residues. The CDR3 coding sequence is TGTGCCAGCAGCCGCAAGGCGGCAGGGGGCGATGGCTACACCTTC. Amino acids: CASSRKAAGGDGYTF.

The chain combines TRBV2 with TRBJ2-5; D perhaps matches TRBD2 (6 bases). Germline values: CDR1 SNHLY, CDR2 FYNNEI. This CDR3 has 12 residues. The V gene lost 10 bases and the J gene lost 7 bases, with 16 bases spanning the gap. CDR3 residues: CATPGLTGTQYF. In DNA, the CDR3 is TGTGCCACCCCGGGACTCACAGGGACCCAGTACTTC.

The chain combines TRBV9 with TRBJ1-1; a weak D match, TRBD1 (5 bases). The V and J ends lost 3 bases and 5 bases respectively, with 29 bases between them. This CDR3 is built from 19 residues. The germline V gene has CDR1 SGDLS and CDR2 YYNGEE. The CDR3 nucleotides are TGTGCCAGCAGCGCTGGAATGAACAGCCTGAAAAAGGGGTCTACTGAAGCTTTCTTT. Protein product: CASSAGMNSLKKGSTEAFF.

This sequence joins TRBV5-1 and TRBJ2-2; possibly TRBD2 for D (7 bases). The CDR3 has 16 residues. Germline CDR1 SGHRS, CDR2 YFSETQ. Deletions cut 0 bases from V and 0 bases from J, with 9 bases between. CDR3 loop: CASSLVGGPNTGELFF. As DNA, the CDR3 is TGCGCCAGCAGCTTGGTCGGGGGGCCGAACACCGGGGAGCTGTTTTTT. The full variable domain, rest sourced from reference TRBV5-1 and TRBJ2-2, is KAGVTQTPRYLIKTRGQQVTLSCSPISGHRSVSWYQQTPGQGLQFLFEYFSETQRNKGNFPGRFSGRQFSNSRSEMNVSTLELGDSALYLCASSLVGGPNTGELFFGEGSRLTVL.

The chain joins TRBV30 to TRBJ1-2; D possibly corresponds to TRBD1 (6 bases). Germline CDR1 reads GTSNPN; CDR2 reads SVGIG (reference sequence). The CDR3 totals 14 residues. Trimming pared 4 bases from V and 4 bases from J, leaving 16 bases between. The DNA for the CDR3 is TGTGCCTGGATTAGAGCAGGACAGCTCTATGGCTACACCTTC. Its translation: CAWIRAGQLYGYTF. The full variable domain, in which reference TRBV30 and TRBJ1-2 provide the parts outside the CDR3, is SQTIHQWPATLVQPVGSPLSLECTVEGTSNPNLYWYRQAAGRGLQLLFYSVGIGQISSEVPQNLSASRPQDRQFILSSKKLLLSDSGFYLCAWIRAGQLYGYTFGSGTRLTVV.

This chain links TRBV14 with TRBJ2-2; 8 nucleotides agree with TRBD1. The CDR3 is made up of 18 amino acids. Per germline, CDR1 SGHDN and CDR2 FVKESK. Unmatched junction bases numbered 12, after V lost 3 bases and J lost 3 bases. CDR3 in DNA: TGTGCCAGCAGCCATCAACCAGGGGGCCGTGAGGACACCGGGGAGCTGTTTTTT. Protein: CASSHQPGGREDTGELFF.

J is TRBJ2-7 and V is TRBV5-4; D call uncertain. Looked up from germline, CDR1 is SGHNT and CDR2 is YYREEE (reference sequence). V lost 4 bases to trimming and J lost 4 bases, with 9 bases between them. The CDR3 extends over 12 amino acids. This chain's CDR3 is CASSPNGYEQYF. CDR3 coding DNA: TGTGCCAGCAGCCCAAACGGGTACGAGCAGTACTTC.

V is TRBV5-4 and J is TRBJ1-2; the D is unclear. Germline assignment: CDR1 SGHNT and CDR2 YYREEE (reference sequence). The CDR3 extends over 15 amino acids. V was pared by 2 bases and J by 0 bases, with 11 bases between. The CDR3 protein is CASSLRTGTNYGYTF. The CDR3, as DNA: TGTGCCAGCAGCTTAAGGACGGGAACTAACTATGGCTACACCTTC.

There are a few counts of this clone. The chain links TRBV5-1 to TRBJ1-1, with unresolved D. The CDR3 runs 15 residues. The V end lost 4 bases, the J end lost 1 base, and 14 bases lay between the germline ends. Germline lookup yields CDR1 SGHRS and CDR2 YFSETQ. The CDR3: CASSPSAAANTEAFF. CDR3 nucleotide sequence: TGCGCCAGCAGCCCCTCGGCGGCGGCGAACACTGAAGCTTTCTTT.

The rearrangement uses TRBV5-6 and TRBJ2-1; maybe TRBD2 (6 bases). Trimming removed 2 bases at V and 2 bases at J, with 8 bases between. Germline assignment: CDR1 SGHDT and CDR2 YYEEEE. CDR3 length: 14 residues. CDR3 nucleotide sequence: TGTGCCAGCAGCTTACGGGGGACCTACAATGAGCAGTTCTTC. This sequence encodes CASSLRGTYNEQFF.

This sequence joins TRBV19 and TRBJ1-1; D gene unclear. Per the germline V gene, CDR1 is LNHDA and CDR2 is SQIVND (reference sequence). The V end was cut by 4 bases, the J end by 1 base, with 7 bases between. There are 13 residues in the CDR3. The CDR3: CASSTGGNTEAFF. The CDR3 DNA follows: TGTGCCAGTAGTACCGGCGGGAACACTGAAGCTTTCTTT.